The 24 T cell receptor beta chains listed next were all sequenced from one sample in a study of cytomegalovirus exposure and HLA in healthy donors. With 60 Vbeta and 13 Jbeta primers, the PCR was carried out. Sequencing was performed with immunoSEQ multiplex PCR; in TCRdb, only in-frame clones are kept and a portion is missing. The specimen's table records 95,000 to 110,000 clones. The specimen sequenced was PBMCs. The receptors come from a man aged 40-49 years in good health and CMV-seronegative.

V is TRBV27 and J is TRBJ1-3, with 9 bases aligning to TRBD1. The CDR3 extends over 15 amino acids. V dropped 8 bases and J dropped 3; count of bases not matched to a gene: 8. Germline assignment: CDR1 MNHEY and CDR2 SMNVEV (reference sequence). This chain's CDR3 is CASRVTGGLGNTIYF. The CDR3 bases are TGTGCCAGCCGAGTGACAGGGGGACTTGGAAACACCATATATTTT.

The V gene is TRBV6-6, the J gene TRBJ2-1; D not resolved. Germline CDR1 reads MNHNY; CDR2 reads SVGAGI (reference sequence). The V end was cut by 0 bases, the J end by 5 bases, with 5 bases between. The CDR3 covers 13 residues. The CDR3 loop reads CASSYSRNNEQFF. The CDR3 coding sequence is TGTGCCAGCAGTTACTCGAGGAACAATGAGCAGTTCTTC.

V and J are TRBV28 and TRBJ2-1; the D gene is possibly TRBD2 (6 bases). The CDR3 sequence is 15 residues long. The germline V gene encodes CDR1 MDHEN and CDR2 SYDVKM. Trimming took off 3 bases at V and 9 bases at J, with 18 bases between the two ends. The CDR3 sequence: CASSFGGTLPTEQFF. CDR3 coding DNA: TGTGCCAGCAGTTTTGGGGGGACCCTCCCTACTGAGCAGTTCTTC.

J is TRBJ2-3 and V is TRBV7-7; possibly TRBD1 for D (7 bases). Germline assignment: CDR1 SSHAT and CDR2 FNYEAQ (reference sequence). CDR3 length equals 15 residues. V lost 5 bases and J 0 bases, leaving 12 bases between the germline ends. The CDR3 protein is CASSRGTASTDTQYF. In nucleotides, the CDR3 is TGTGCCAGCAGCCGCGGGACAGCTAGCACAGATACGCAGTATTTT.

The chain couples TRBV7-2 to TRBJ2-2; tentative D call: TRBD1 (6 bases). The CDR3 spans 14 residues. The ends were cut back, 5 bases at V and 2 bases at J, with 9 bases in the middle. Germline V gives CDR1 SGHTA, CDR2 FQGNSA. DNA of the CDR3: TGTGCCAGCAGCCAGGACAGAAACACCGGGGAGCTGTTTTTT. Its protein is CASSQDRNTGELFF.

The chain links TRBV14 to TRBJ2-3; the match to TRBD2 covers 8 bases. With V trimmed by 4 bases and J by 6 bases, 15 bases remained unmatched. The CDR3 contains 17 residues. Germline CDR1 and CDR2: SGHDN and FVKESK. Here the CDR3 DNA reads TGTGCCAGCAGCCGCCCCCGTAGAGCGGGAGTATGGGATACGCAGTATTTT. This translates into CASSRPRRAGVWDTQYF.

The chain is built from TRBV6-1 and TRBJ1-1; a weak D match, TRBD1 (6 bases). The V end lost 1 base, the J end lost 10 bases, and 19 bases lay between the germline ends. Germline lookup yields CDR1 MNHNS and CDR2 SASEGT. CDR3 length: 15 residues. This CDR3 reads CASSEVAGAVGVAFF. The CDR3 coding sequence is TGTGCCAGCAGTGAAGTGGCGGGGGCGGTCGGGGTAGCTTTCTTT.

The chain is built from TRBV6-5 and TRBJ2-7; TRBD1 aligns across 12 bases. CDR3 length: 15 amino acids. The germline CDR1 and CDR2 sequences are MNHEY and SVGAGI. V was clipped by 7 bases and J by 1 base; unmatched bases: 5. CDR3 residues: CASKGQGAGSYEQYF. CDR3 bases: TGTGCCAGCAAGGGACAGGGGGCGGGATCCTACGAGCAGTACTTC.

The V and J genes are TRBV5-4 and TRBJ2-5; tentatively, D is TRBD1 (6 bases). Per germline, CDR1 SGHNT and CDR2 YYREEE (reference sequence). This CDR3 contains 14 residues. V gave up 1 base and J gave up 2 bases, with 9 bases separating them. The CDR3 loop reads CASSLTGPQETQYF. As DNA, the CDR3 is TGTGCCAGCAGCTTGACAGGGCCTCAAGAGACCCAGTACTTC.

In nucleotides, the CDR3 is TGTGCCAGCAGCTTGGACATAGCCAAAAACATTCAGTACTTC. It encodes CASSLDIAKNIQYF. The chain couples TRBV5-4 to TRBJ2-4; D ambiguous. With 0 bases removed from V and 0 bases from J, the gap between germline ends came to 4 bases. CDR1 is SGHNT and CDR2 is YYREEE in the germline V gene (reference sequence). CDR3 length: 14 amino acids.

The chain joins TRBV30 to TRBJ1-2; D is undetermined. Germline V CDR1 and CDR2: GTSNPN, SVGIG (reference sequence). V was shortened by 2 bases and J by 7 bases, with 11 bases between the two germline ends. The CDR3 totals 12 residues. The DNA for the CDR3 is TGTGCCTGGAGTTTAAGGACTGGTGGCTACACCTTC. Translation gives CAWSLRTGGYTF.

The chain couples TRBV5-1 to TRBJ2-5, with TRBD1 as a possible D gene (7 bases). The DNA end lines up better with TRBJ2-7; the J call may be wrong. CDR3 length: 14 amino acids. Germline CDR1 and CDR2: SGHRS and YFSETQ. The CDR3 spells CASSAQGGVYEQYF. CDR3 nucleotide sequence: TGCGCCAGCAGCGCCCAGGGGGGAGTCTACGAGCAGTACTTC.

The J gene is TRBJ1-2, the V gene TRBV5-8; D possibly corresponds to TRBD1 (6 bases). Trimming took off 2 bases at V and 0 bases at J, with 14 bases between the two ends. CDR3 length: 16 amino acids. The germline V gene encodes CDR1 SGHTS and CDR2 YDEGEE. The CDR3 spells CASSLSLRDTNYGYTF. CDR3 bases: TGTGCCAGCAGCTTAAGCCTCCGGGACACTAACTATGGCTACACCTTC.

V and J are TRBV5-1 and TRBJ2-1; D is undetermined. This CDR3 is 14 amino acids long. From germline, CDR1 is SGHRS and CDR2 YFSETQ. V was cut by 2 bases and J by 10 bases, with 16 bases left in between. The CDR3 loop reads CASSLTVNSLEQFF. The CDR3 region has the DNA TGCGCCAGCAGCTTAACGGTTAACAGCTTAGAGCAGTTCTTC. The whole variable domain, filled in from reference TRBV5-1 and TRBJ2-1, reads KAGVTQTPRYLIKTRGQQVTLSCSPISGHRSVSWYQQTPGQGLQFLFEYFSETQRNKGNFPGRFSGRQFSNSRSEMNVSTLELGDSALYLCASSLTVNSLEQFFGPGTRLTVL.

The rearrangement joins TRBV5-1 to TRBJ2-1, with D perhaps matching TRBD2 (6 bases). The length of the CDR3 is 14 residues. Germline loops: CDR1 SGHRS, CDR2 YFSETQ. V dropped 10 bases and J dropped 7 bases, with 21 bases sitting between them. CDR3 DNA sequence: TGCGCCGGCACCCACCAGACTAGTACTAATGAGCAGTTCTTC. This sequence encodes CAGTHQTSTNEQFF.

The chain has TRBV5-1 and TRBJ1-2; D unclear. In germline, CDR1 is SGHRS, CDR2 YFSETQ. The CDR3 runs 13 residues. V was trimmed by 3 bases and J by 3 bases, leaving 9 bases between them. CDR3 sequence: CASSSTLDYGYTF. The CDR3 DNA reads TGCGCCAGCAGCTCGACTTTGGACTATGGCTACACCTTC.

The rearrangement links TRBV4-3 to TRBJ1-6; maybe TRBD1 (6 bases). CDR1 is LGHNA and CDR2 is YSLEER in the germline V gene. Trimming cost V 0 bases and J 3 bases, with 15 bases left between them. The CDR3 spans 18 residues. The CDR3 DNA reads TGCGCCAGCAGCCAAGAAGTTCAGGGGCCCGTCTATAATTCACCCCTCCACTTT. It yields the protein CASSQEVQGPVYNSPLHF.

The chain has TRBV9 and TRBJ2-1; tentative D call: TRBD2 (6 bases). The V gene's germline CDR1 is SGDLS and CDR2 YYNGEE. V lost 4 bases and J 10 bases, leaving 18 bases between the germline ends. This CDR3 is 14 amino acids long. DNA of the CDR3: TGTGCCAGCAGCTCTCATGGAGGGGAGAACGAGCAGTTCTTC. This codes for CASSSHGGENEQFF.

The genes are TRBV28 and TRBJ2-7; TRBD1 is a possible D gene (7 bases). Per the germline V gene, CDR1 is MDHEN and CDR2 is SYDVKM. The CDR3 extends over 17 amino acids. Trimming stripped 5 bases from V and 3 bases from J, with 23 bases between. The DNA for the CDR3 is TGTGCCAGCAGTACCGTGGGGGGCGACAGGGCCTTCTACGAGCAGTACTTC. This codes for CASSTVGGDRAFYEQYF.

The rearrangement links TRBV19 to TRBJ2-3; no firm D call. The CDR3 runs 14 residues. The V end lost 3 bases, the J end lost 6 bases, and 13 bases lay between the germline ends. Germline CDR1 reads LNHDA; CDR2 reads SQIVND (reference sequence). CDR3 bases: TGTGCCAGTAGTATTGGGTCCGGAGTGGATACGCAGTATTTT. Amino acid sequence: CASSIGSGVDTQYF.

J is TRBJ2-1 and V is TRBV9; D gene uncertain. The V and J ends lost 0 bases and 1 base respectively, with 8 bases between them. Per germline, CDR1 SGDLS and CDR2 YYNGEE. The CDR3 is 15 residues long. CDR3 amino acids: CASSVERVSYNEQFF. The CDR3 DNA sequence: TGTGCCAGCAGCGTAGAACGGGTTTCCTACAATGAGCAGTTCTTC.

The CDR3 DNA reads TGTGCCAGCAGTGAAACGACAGGGACCACTGAAGCTTTCTTT. It is translated as CASSETTGTTEAFF. The chain couples TRBV2 to TRBJ1-1; 7 nucleotides match TRBD1. Per germline, CDR1 SNHLY and CDR2 FYNNEI. The V segment lost 2 bases and the J segment 4 bases; nucleotides outside the gene matches: 4. The CDR3 runs 14 residues.

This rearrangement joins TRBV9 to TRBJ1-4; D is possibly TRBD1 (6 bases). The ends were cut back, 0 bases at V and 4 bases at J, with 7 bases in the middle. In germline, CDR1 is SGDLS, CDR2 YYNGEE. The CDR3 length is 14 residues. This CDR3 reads CASSVGGGNEKLFF. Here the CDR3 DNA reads TGTGCCAGCAGCGTAGGAGGGGGTAATGAAAAACTGTTTTTT.

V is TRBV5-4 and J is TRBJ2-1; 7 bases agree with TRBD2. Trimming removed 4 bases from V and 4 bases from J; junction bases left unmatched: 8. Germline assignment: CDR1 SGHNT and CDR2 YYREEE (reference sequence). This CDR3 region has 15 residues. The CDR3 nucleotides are TGTGCCAGCAGCGGGAGCGGGGTCCTGTACAATGAGCAGTTCTTC. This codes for CASSGSGVLYNEQFF. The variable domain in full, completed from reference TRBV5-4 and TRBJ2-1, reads ETGVTQSPTHLIKTRGQQVTLRCSSQSGHNTVSWYQQALGQGPQFIFQYYREEENGRGNFPPRFSGLQFPNYSSELNVNALELDDSALYLCASSGSGVLYNEQFFGPGTRLTVL.